These 10 T cell receptor beta chains were all obtained from the same sample, sequenced in a study of cytomegalovirus exposure and HLA in healthy donors. A multiplex PCR was run with 60 Vbeta primers and 13 Jbeta primers. Some clones are missing from TCRdb's copy, which holds only in-frame ones; the method was immunoSEQ multiplex PCR. There are around 100,000 clones in the sample; about four fifths occur only once, and approximately 23% lies in the top ten. The sample comprised PBMCs. Every receptor here comes from a man aged 25-45 years in good health and CMV-seropositive.

CDR3 in amino acids: CASSLDRYQPQHF. CDR3 in DNA: TGTGCCAGCAGCTTGGACAGGTATCAGCCCCAGCATTTT. The rearrangement uses TRBV7-6 and TRBJ1-5, with TRBD1 matching over 7 bases. The CDR3 runs 13 residues. Germline trimming cut 3 bases from V and 5 bases from J; bases unmatched to any gene: 1. CDR1 and CDR2 (germline): SGHVS, FNYEAQ.

This clone appeared a single time. The J gene is TRBJ1-4, the V gene TRBV5-1; the D gene is possibly TRBD1 (5 bases). Between the trimmed V and J ends, which lost 0 bases and 8 bases, there was a span of 11 bases. The CDR3 runs 14 residues. Per germline, CDR1 SGHRS and CDR2 YFSETQ. The CDR3 DNA reads TGCGCCAGCAGCTTGGCCGGGGGGGGAGAAAAACTGTTTTTT. Its protein is CASSLAGGGEKLFF.

This clone was recorded once. The rearrangement uses TRBV7-9 and TRBJ1-5; D is undetermined. The V gene lost 0 bases and the J gene lost 8 bases, with 14 bases spanning the gap. Germline V gene lookup returns CDR1 SEHNR and CDR2 FQNEAQ (reference sequence). The CDR3 totals 15 residues. CDR3 coding DNA: TGTGCCAGCAGCTTAGCACACCGGGAATGGAAGCCCCAGCATTTT. This sequence encodes CASSLAHREWKPQHF.

The V and J genes are TRBV11-2 and TRBJ2-3, with TRBD1 matching 7 bases. The CDR3 runs 18 residues. Per germline, CDR1 SGHAT and CDR2 FQNNGV. V dropped 5 bases and J dropped 2; count of bases not matched to a gene: 16. CDR3 sequence: CASSPRSAWTGTTDTQYF. The CDR3 bases are TGTGCCAGCAGCCCCCGGTCCGCATGGACAGGAACCACAGATACGCAGTATTTT. Drawing the rest from reference TRBV11-2 and TRBJ2-3, the complete variable domain is EAGVAQSPRYKIIEKRQSVAFWCNPISGHATLYWYQQILGQGPKLLIQFQNNGVVDDSQLPKDRFSAERLKGVDSTLKIQPAKLEDSAVYLCASSPRSAWTGTTDTQYFGPGTRLTVL.

The genes are TRBV5-4 and TRBJ2-2, with a possible D match to TRBD2 (5 bases). V lost 4 bases, J lost 6 bases, and 10 bases lay in between. The CDR3 is 13 amino acids. The V gene's germline CDR1 is SGHNT and CDR2 YYREEE (reference sequence). The DNA of the CDR3 is TGTGCCAGCAGCCCCGCTAGCTCCGGGGAGCTGTTTTTT. Its translation is CASSPASSGELFF.

The J gene is TRBJ2-1, the V gene TRBV7-8; D is unresolved. The CDR3 is 15 amino acids. With 1 base removed from V and 0 bases from J, the gap between germline ends came to 7 bases. The V gene's germline CDR1 is SGHVS and CDR2 FQNEAQ. This CDR3 reads CASSLVRSSYNEQFF. The CDR3 region has the DNA TGTGCCAGCAGCTTAGTCAGAAGCTCCTACAATGAGCAGTTCTTC.

The rearrangement uses TRBV7-9 and TRBJ2-3; D is perhaps TRBD2 (5 bases). Germline lookup yields CDR1 SEHNR and CDR2 FQNEAQ (reference sequence). V lost 5 bases, J lost 7 bases, and 13 bases lay in between. The CDR3 is 13 residues long. The CDR3 nucleotides read TGTGCCAGCAGCCAAGCCGGACTGAATACGCAGTATTTT. This translates into CASSQAGLNTQYF. The whole variable domain, remainder taken from reference TRBV7-9 and TRBJ2-3, is DTGVSQNPRHKITKRGQNVTFRCDPISEHNRLYWYRQTLGQGPEFLTYFQNEAQLEKSRLLSDRFSAERPKGSFSTLEIQRTEQGDSAMYLCASSQAGLNTQYFGPGTRLTVL.

The CDR3 DNA is TGTGCCAGCAGAGGCCGGGACTACAACACCGGGGAGCTGTTTTTT. As protein: CASRGRDYNTGELFF. The chain links TRBV6-6 to TRBJ2-2; 7 bases agree with TRBD2. Trimming at V came to 6 bases and at J to 2 bases, leaving 6 bases not matched to a gene. Germline assignment: CDR1 MNHNY and CDR2 SVGAGI (reference sequence). This CDR3 is built from 15 residues.

The V call is TRBV6-1, the J call TRBJ1-3, with a possible D match to TRBD1 (6 bases). This CDR3 spans 16 amino acids. Trimming shortened V by 3 bases and J by 5 bases, and 17 bases separated the two germline ends. The germline CDR1 and CDR2 sequences are MNHNS and SASEGT. CDR3 sequence: CASSDPTRDTRNTIYF. The CDR3 DNA follows: TGTGCCAGCAGTGATCCGACCCGGGACACCAGAAACACCATATATTTT.

V and J are TRBV11-2 and TRBJ2-5; TRBD2 matches 11 bases. Germline trimming cut 10 bases from V and 0 bases from J; bases unmatched to any gene: 7. The CDR3 has 15 amino acids. The germline CDR1 and CDR2 sequences are SGHAT and FQNNGV. The CDR3 loop is CATGTGLADQETQYF. CDR3 sequence (DNA): TGTGCCACCGGGACGGGACTAGCGGACCAAGAGACCCAGTACTTC.